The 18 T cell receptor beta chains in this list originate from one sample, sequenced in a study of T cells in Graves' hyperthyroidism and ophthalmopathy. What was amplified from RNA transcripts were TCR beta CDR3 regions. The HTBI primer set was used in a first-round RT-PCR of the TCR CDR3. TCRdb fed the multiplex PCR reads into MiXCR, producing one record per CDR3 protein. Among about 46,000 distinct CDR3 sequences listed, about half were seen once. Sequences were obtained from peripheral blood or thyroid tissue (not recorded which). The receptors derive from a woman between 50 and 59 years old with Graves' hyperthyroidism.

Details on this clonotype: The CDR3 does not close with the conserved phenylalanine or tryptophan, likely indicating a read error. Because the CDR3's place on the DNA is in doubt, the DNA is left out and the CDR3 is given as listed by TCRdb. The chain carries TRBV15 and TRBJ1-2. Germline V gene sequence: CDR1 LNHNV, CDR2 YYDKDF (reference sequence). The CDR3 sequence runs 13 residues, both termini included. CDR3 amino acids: CASSERENYGYTL.

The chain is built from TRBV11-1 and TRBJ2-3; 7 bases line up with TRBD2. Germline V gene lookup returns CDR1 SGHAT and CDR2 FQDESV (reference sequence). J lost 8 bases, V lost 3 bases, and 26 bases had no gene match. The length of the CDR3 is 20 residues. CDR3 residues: CASSLRVYCVTSVQWVTQYF. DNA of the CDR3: TGTGCCAGCAGCTTGAGGGTCTATTGCGTCACTAGCGTACAATGGGTTACGCAGTATTTT.

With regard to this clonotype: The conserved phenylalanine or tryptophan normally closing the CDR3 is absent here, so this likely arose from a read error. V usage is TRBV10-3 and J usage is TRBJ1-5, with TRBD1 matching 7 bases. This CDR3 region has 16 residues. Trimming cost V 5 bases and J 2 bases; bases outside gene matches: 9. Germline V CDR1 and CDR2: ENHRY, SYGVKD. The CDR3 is CAISRQGGNRNQPQHS. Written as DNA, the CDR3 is TGTGCCATCAGTAGGCAGGGGGGAAATCGCAATCAGCCCCAGCATTCT.

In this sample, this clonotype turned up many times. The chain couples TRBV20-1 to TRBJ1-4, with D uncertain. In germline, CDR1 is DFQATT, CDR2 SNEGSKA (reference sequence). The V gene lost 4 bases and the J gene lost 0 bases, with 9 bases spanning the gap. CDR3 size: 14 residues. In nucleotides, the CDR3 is TGCAGTGCTACGGGTGGCCCAACTAATGAAAAACTGTTTTTT. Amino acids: CSATGGPTNEKLFF.

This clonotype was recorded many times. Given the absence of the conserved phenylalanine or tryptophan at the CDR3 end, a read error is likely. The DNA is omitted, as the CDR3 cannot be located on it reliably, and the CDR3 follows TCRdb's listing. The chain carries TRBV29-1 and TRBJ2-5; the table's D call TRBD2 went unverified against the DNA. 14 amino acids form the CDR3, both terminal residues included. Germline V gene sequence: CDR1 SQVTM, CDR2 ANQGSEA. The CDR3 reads CSVEGRDYGYTFGS.

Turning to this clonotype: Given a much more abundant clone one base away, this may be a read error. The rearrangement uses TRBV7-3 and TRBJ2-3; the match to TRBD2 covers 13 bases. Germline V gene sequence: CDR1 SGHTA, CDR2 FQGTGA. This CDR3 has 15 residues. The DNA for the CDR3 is TGTGCCAGCAGCTTGGGACTAGCGGGGACAGATATGCAGTATTTT. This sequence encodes CASSLGLAGTDMQYF.

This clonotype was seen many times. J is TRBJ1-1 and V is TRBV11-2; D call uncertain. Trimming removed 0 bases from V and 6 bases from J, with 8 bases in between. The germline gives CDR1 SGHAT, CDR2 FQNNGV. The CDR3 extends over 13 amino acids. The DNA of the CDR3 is TGTGCCAGCAGCTTAGAGTTGGGATCTGAAGCTTTCTTT. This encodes CASSLELGSEAFF.

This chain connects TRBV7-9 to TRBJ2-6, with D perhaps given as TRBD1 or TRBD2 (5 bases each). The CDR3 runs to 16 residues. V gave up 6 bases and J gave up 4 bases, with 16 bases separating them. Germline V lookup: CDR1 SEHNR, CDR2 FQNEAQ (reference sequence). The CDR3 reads CASSPPGAGGANVLTF. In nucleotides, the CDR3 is TGTGCCAGCAGTCCACCCGGGGCAGGAGGGGCCAACGTCCTGACTTTC.

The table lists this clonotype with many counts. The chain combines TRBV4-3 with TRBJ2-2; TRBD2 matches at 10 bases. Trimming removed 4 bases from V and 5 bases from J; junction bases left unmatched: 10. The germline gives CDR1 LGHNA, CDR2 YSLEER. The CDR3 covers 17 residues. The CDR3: CASSPSGRAVWTGELFF. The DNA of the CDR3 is TGCGCCAGCAGCCCAAGCGGGAGGGCCGTCTGGACCGGGGAGCTGTTTTTT.

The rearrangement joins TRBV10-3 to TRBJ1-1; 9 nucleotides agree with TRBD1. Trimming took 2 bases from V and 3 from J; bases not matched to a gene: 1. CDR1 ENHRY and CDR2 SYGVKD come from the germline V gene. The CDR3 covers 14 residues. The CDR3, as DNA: TGTGCCATCAGTGAGGACAGGGGGGACACTGAAGCTTTCTTT. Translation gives CAISEDRGDTEAFF.

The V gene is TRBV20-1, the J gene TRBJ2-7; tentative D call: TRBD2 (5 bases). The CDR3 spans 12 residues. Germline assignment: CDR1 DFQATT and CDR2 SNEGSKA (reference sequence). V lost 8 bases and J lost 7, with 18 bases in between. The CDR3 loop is CSIGLSGGEQYF. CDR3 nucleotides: TGCAGTATTGGCCTATCCGGCGGGGAGCAGTACTTC.

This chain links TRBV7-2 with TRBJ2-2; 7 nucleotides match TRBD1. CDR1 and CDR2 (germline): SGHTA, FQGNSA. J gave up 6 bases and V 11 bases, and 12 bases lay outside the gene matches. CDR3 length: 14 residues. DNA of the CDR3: TGTGCCTGGAGTCAGGGGGAGAGTGCCGGGGAGCTGTTTTTT. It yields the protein CAWSQGESAGELFF.

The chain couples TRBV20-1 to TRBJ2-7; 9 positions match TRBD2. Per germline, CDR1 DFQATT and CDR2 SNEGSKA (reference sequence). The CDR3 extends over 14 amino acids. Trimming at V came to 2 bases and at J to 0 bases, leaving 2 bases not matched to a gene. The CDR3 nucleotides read TGCAGTGCTAGAAGCGGGAGGTGCTCCTACGAGCAGTACTTC. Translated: CSARSGRCSYEQYF.

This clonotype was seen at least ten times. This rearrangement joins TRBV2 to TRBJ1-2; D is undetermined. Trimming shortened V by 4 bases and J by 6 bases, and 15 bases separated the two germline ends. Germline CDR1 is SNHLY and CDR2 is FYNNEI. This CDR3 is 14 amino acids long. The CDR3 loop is CASSVRRSEDGYTF. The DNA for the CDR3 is TGTGCCAGCAGTGTTCGGCGCAGCGAGGATGGCTACACCTTC.

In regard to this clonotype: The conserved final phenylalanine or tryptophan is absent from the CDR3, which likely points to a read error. The CDR3: CASNFHRTDTQYL. In nucleotides, the CDR3 is TGTGCCAGCAATTTCCACCGCACAGATACGCAGTATCTT. The J gene is TRBJ2-3, the V gene TRBV6-5; no firm D call. The CDR3 totals 13 residues. The germline CDR1 and CDR2 sequences are MNHEY and SVGAGI. The V gene lost 7 bases and the J gene lost 1 base, with 9 bases spanning the gap.

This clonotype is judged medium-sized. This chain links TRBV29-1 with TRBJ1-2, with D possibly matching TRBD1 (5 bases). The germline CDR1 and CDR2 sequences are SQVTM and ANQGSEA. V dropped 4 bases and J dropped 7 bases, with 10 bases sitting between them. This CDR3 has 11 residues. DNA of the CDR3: TGCAGCGTTGGTAGCAGGGTTGGCTACACCTTC. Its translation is CSVGSRVGYTF. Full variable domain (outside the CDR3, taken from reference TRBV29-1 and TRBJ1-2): SAVISQKPSRDICQRGTSLTIQCQVDSQVTMMFWYRQQPGQSLTLIATANQGSEATYESGFVIDKFPISRPNLTFSTLTVSNMSPEDSSIYLCSVGSRVGYTFGSGTRLTVV.

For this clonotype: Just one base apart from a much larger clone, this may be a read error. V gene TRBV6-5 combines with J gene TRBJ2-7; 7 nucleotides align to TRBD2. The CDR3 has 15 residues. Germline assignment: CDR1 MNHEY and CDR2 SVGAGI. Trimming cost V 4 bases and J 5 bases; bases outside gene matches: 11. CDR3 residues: CASSSRVGRVHEQYF. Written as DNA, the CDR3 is TGTGCCAGCAGTTCCAGGGTAGGGAGGGTGCACGAGCAGTACTTC.

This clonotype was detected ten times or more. CDR3 bases: TGTGCCAGCAGTCCAACACCCCTAGCGGTACAAGAGACCCAGTACTTC. Amino acid sequence: CASSPTPLAVQETQYF. V is TRBV27 and J is TRBJ2-5, with 7 bases identical to TRBD2. V was clipped by 5 bases and J by 2 bases; unmatched bases: 11. The CDR3 is 16 amino acids. Germline V gene data show CDR1 as MNHEY and CDR2 as SMNVEV (reference sequence).